This passage covers 19 T cell receptor beta chains from one sample sequenced in a study of blood T cell repertoires in COVID-19. Data came from immunoSEQ multiplex PCR; TCRdb stores just in-frame clones and leaves some out. The table shows about 150,000 clones, with around 82% occurring only once. The sample was peripheral blood. These receptors all come from a man in his sixties with acute or convalescent COVID-19.

This clone appeared a single time. The V gene is TRBV30, the J gene TRBJ1-5; no definite D call. Trimming removed 3 bases from V and 0 bases from J, with 9 bases in between. CDR1 is GTSNPN and CDR2 is SVGIG in the germline V gene (reference sequence). CDR3 length: 14 residues. CDR3 sequence (DNA): TGTGCCTGGAGCCCTCTTAATAGCAATCAGCCCCAGCATTTT. Translation: CAWSPLNSNQPQHF. Supplemented by reference TRBV30 and TRBJ1-5, the full variable domain reads SQTIHQWPATLVQPVGSPLSLECTVEGTSNPNLYWYRQAAGRGLQLLFYSVGIGQISSEVPQNLSASRPQDRQFILSSKKLLLSDSGFYLCAWSPLNSNQPQHFGDGTRLSIL.

This clone was detected only a few times. The rearrangement uses TRBV3-1 (or the pseudogene TRBV3-2) and TRBJ1-2; the match to TRBD1 covers 8 bases. Germline loops: CDR1 LGHDT, CDR2 YNNKEL (reference sequence). Unmatched junction bases numbered 0, after V lost 3 bases and J lost 6 bases. This CDR3 has 12 residues. The CDR3 region is CASSQTGDGYTF. The CDR3 DNA reads TGTGCCAGCAGCCAGACAGGGGATGGCTACACCTTC.

This chain joins TRBV5-6 and TRBJ2-1, with 10 bases fitting TRBD1. The trim removed 6 bases at V and 8 bases at J, leaving 8 bases unmatched. Germline CDR1 SGHDT, CDR2 YYEEEE. This CDR3 is 14 amino acids long. CDR3 loop: CASNSDRGGDEQFF. The DNA for the CDR3 is TGTGCCAGCAACTCGGACAGGGGGGGCGATGAGCAGTTCTTC.

J is TRBJ2-7 and V is TRBV13; 8 bases map to TRBD1. Germline values: CDR1 PRHDT, CDR2 FYEKMQ (reference sequence). This CDR3 has 15 amino acids. V shed 4 bases, J shed 3 bases, and the junction held 8 bases outside the gene matches. The CDR3 is CASSSADRGGYEQYF. CDR3 nucleotides: TGTGCCAGCAGCTCGGCAGACAGGGGCGGCTACGAGCAGTACTTC.

The V call is TRBV6-1, the J call TRBJ1-5; unclear D gene. Germline loops: CDR1 MNHNS, CDR2 SASEGT. The CDR3 is 13 amino acids. V lost 3 bases and J lost 5, with 8 bases in between. DNA for the CDR3: TGTGCCAGCAGTGACAGGTTTGATCAGCCCCAGCATTTT. Protein: CASSDRFDQPQHF.

J is TRBJ2-7 and V is TRBV3-1 (or the pseudogene TRBV3-2); 12 bases map to TRBD1. Trimming removed 4 bases from V and 6 bases from J; junction bases left unmatched: 10. CDR3 length: 16 amino acids. Germline values: CDR1 LGHDT, CDR2 YNNKEL (reference sequence). The CDR3 region has the DNA TGTGCCAGCAGCCTCTTTAGGGGACAGGGGGCGAGCGAGCAGTACTTC. Its translation: CASSLFRGQGASEQYF.

This clone was seen a few times. This sequence joins TRBV24-1 and TRBJ2-3, with 7 bases that match TRBD2. This CDR3 has 15 amino acids. Germline V gene lookup returns CDR1 KGHDR and CDR2 SFDVKD. The junction had 3 bases not matched to a gene; V was cut back by 2 bases and J by 2 bases. CDR3 in amino acids: CATSDSRGDTDTQYF. CDR3 DNA sequence: TGTGCCACCAGTGATTCCCGGGGGGACACAGATACGCAGTATTTT.

Comment on this clone: This specimen includes other DNA sequences encoding the same CDR3. This sequence joins TRBV18 and TRBJ2-7, with 9 nucleotides matching TRBD1. Germline V gives CDR1 KGHSH, CDR2 LQKENI. The trim removed 3 bases at V and 0 bases at J, leaving 0 bases unmatched. This CDR3 region has 14 residues. The CDR3 bases are TGTGCCAGCTCACCGGGACAGGGCTCCTACGAGCAGTACTTC. Encoded protein: CASSPGQGSYEQYF. Variable domain in full (rest from reference TRBV18 and TRBJ2-7): NAGVMQNPRHLVRRRGQEARLRCSPMKGHSHVYWYRQLPEEGLKFMVYLQKENIIDESGMPKERFSAEFPKEGPSILRIQQVVRGDSAAYFCASSPGQGSYEQYFGPGTRLTVT.

This chain joins TRBV28 and TRBJ2-5, with 7 positions matching TRBD1. The CDR3 covers 13 residues. Germline loops: CDR1 MDHEN, CDR2 SYDVKM. The trim removed 5 bases at V and 4 bases at J, leaving 4 bases unmatched. The CDR3 region has the DNA TGTGCCAGCAGTGCCCACAGGGGAGAGACCCAGTACTTC. This gives the protein CASSAHRGETQYF. Full variable domain (remainder filled in from reference TRBV28 and TRBJ2-5): DVKVTQSSRYLVKRTGEKVFLECVQDMDHENMFWYRQDPGLGLRLIYFSYDVKMKEKGDIPEGYSVSREKKERFSLILESASTNQTSMYLCASSAHRGETQYFGPGTRLLVL.

The chain is built from TRBV4-2 and TRBJ2-3, with TRBD2 matching over 8 bases. V shed 1 base and J 9 bases; nucleotides not matched to a gene: 9. Germline V gene sequence: CDR1 LGHNA, CDR2 YNFKEQ. CDR3 length: 15 amino acids. The CDR3 loop is CASSQGSSGSTTQYF. The CDR3 DNA reads as TGTGCCAGCAGCCAAGGGTCTAGCGGGTCTACCACGCAGTATTTT.

The chain is built from TRBV6-2 or TRBV6-3 and TRBJ2-1, with D possibly being TRBD2 (6 bases). The V and J ends lost 0 bases and 0 bases respectively, with 24 bases between them. Germline values: CDR1 MNHEY, CDR2 SVGEGT. The CDR3 has 21 amino acids. For the CDR3, the DNA is TGTGCCAGCAGTTACTCCCCAGCGTATTCAAGCGGGCGGAGCTCCTACAATGAGCAGTTCTTC. Protein sequence: CASSYSPAYSSGRSSYNEQFF.

The J gene is TRBJ2-4, the V gene TRBV19; 8 bases agree with TRBD1. Trimming took 6 bases from V and 7 from J; bases not matched to a gene: 5. The CDR3 contains 13 residues. In germline, CDR1 is LNHDA, CDR2 SQIVND (reference sequence). CDR3 residues: CASRLTGANIQYF. The CDR3 DNA is TGTGCCAGTAGATTGACAGGGGCGAACATTCAGTACTTC. Drawing the rest from reference TRBV19 and TRBJ2-4, the complete variable domain is DGGITQSPKYLFRKEGQNVTLSCEQNLNHDAMYWYRQDPGQGLRLIYYSQIVNDFQKGDIAEGYSVSREKKESFPLTVTSAQKNPTAFYLCASRLTGANIQYFGAGTRLSVL.

The chain couples TRBV21-1 to TRBJ2-1; the DNA was not used to check the table's D call, TRBD2. TRBV21-1 is a pseudogene. The CDR3 spans 17 residues. This chain's CDR3 is CASSTEGPWSSYNEQFF. Here the CDR3 DNA reads TGTGCCAGCAGCACCGAGGGTCCTTGGAGCTCCTACAATGAGCAGTTCTTC.

This chain joins TRBV5-6 and TRBJ2-7; 11 nucleotides agree with TRBD2. Per the germline V gene, CDR1 is SGHDT and CDR2 is YYEEEE. Germline trimming cut 2 bases from V and 3 bases from J; bases unmatched to any gene: 4. This CDR3 spans 15 amino acids. The CDR3 here is CASSFSGRALYEQYF. The CDR3 DNA reads TGTGCCAGCAGCTTTAGCGGGAGGGCCCTCTACGAGCAGTACTTC.

This clone has only one observation. This rearrangement joins TRBV28 to TRBJ1-6; no definite D call. CDR1 is MDHEN, CDR2 SYDVKM, per germline. The germline V and J ends were trimmed by 7 bases and 6 bases, with 16 bases remaining between them. The length of the CDR3 is 15 residues. CDR3 residues: CASKLTRLGNSPLHF. CDR3 bases: TGTGCCAGCAAATTAACGAGGCTGGGTAATTCACCCCTCCACTTT.

V gene TRBV28 combines with J gene TRBJ2-7; 9 nucleotides line up with TRBD2. The CDR3 runs 18 residues. CDR1 and CDR2 (germline): MDHEN, SYDVKM. The junction had 16 bases not matched to a gene; V was cut back by 2 bases and J by 5 bases. CDR3 in DNA: TGTGCCAGCAGTTTAGGGAGCGGGAGGCTTCTACCTTCCAACGAGCAGTACTTC. It encodes CASSLGSGRLLPSNEQYF.

This clone was observed once. The chain links TRBV6-5 to TRBJ2-7; a possible D gene is TRBD1 (5 bases). V gave up 7 bases and J gave up 0 bases, with 13 bases separating them. Per the germline V gene, CDR1 is MNHEY and CDR2 is SVGAGI. CDR3 length: 14 amino acids. CDR3 amino acids: CASTPRTTSYEQYF. The CDR3, as DNA: TGTGCCAGCACCCCTCGGACAACCTCCTACGAGCAGTACTTC.

The V gene is TRBV30, the J gene TRBJ2-5, with a tentative D call TRBD1 (5 bases). The germline V and J ends were trimmed by 8 bases and 4 bases, with 11 bases remaining between them. The CDR3 covers 11 residues. Germline lookup yields CDR1 GTSNPN and CDR2 SVGIG (reference sequence). The CDR3 nucleotides are TGTGCCACTTCCCAGGGAGAGACCCAGTACTTC. Its translation is CATSQGETQYF. Combining the CDR3 with reference TRBV30 and TRBJ2-5 gives the whole variable domain SQTIHQWPATLVQPVGSPLSLECTVEGTSNPNLYWYRQAAGRGLQLLFYSVGIGQISSEVPQNLSASRPQDRQFILSSKKLLLSDSGFYLCATSQGETQYFGPGTRLLVL.

This clone was seen only a few times. V and J are TRBV4-1 and TRBJ2-3; 9 nucleotides match TRBD2. This CDR3 is 16 amino acids long. The germline V gene has CDR1 MGHRA and CDR2 YSYEKL. With V trimmed by 2 bases and J by 4 bases, 7 bases remained unmatched. This chain's CDR3 is CASSQIGTSNADTQYF. The CDR3 DNA reads as TGCGCCAGCAGCCAAATCGGGACTAGCAACGCAGATACGCAGTATTTT.